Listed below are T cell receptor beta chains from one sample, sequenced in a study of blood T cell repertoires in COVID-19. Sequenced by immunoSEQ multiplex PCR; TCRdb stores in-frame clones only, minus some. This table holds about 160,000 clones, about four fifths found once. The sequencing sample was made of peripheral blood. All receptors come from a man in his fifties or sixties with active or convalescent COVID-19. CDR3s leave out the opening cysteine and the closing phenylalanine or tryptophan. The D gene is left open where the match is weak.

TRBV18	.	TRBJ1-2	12	ASSLEGPKWGYT
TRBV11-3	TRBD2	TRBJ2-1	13	ASSLGGSSYNEQF
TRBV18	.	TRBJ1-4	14	ASSPRQTGSNEKLF
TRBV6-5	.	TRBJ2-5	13	ASSYTSTGQETQY
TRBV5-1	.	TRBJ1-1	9	ASRAEYEAF
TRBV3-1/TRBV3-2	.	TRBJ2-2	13	ASSLRLGITGELF
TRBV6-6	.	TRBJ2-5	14	ASSYSVRRRQETQY
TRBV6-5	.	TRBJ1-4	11	ASRVPAGEKLF
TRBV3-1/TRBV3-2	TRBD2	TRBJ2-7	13	ASREASGGASEQY
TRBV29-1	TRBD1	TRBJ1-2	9	SVQGAGGYT
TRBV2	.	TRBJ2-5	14	ASSERGAQPKRTQY
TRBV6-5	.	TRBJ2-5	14	ASSYSGRSARGTQY
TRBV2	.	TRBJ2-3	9	ASSLTDTQY
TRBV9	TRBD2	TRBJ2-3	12	ASSVGGSSDTQY
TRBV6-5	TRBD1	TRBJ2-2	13	ASRAGQGTTGELF
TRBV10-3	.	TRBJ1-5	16	AISDFRGADAFNQPQH
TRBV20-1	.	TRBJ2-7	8	SGEQVEQY
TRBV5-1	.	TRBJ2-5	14	ASSLAVGKQQETQY
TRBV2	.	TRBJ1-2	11	ASSDRDPYGYT
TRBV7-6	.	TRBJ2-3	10	ASSQGPDTQY
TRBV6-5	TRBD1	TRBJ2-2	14	ASSYSGGANTGELF
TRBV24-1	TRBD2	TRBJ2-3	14	ATSPPSGLDTDTQY
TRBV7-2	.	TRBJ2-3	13	ASSARRGATDTQY
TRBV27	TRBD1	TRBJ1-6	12	ASRTGQANSPLH
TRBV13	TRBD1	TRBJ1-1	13	ASSLAGTGNTEAF
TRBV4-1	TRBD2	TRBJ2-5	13	ASSQALAGWETQY
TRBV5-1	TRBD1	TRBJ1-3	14	ASSLDRGFSGNTIY
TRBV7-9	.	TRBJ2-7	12	ASSLEQYSYEQY
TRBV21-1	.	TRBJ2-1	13	ASSKGIRGYNEQF